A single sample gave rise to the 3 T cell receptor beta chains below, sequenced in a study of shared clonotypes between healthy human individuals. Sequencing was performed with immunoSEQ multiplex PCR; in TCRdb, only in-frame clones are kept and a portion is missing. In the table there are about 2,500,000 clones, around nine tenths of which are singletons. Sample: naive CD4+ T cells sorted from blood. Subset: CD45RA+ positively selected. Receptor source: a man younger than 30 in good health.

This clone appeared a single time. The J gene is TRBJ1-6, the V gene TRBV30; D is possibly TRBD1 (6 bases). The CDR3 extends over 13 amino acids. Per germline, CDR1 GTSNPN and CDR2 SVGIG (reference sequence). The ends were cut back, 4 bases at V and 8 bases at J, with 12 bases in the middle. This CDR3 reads CAWTPQGDSPLHF. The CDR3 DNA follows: TGTGCCTGGACCCCACAGGGAGATTCACCCCTCCACTTT. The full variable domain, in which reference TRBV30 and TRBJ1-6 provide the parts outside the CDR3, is SQTIHQWPATLVQPVGSPLSLECTVEGTSNPNLYWYRQAAGRGLQLLFYSVGIGQISSEVPQNLSASRPQDRQFILSSKKLLLSDSGFYLCAWTPQGDSPLHFGNGTRLTVT.

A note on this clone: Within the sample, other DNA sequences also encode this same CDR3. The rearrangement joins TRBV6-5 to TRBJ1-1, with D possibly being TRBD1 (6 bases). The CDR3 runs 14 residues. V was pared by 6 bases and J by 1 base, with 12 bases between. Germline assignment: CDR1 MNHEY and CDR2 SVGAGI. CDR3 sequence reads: CASSPPTGNTEAFF. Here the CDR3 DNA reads TGTGCCAGCAGCCCCCCGACAGGGAACACTGAAGCTTTCTTT.

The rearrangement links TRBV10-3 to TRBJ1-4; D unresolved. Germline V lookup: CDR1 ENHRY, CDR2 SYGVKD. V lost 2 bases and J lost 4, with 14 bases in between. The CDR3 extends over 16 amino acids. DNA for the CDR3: TGTGCCATCAGTGAGGCCCCCAGTAAGCTTAATGAAAAACTGTTTTTT. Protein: CAISEAPSKLNEKLFF.